This T cell receptor beta chain was sequenced for a study of blood T cell repertoires in COVID-19. Study information: COVID-19 samples collected from the United States, Italy and Spain covered acute and convalescent phases. In each case, the material was cDNA or gDNA derived from T cells, B-cell-depleted T cells, or PBMCs.

V shed 7 bases, J shed 3 bases, and the junction held 6 bases outside the gene matches. This CDR3 is built from 14 residues. Germline assignment: CDR1 WSHSY and CDR2 SAAADI. As handled by the study authors: Estimates of nucleated cell counts were drawn from the amplification of reference gene primers. Data came from immunoSEQ multiplex PCR; TCRdb stores just in-frame clones and leaves some out. The V and J calls and clone size come from that table; D and trimming were worked out from the DNA. In the table there are 59,000 or so clones, around four fifths of which are singletons. The source of this sequence is a human donor in a cohort sampled during active COVID-19. The chain joins TRBV10-2 to TRBJ1-1; TRBD1 aligns across 9 bases. Sequenced material: peripheral blood. CDR3 DNA: TGCGCCAGCAAAAACAGGGGGCCAGACACTGAAGCTTTCTTT. This codes for CASKNRGPDTEAFF.